This section outlines one T cell receptor (beta chain) sequence together with its context. What it recognizes is unknown. Adults of Caucasian background living in Nashville, Tennessee made up all donors. The CDR3 is 14 residues long. CDR1 SGDLS and CDR2 YYNGEE come from the germline V gene. Between the trimmed V and J ends, which lost 4 bases and 7 bases, there was a span of 14 bases. Sequencing used immunoSEQ multiplex PCR; TCRdb keeps in-frame clones, though not all of them. Of some 1 million clones listed, under 80% are singletons. This entry belongs to a study of shared clonotypes between healthy human individuals. Study-wide results and limits: Though the depth was large, rarefaction showed that sorted-subset sequencing was incomplete. Compared with memory subsets, naive subsets generally had larger estimated richness. Apart from blood, nothing was sampled; tissue repertoires likely differ.

The V call is TRBV9, the J call TRBJ2-2, with D perhaps given as TRBD1 or TRBD2 (5 bases each). The sample comprised memory CD4+ T cells sorted from blood. Subset meaning: CD45RA-negative fraction. The receptor comes from a young man in good health. In nucleotides, the CDR3 is TGTGCCAGCAGCAACAGGTGGGGAGTCGGGGAGCTGTTTTTT. It specifies CASSNRWGVGELFF.